The 17 T cell receptor beta chains below come from one sample, sequenced in a study of blood T cell repertoires in COVID-19. The protocol was immunoSEQ multiplex PCR, while the TCRdb copy is restricted to in-frame clones and leaves out a portion. The profile shows some 300,000 clones, approximately 86% of them singletons. Sample: peripheral blood. The origin of the receptors is a woman aged 70-85 years with COVID-19, enrolled during active disease.

This chain joins TRBV10-2 and TRBJ2-7; 7 bases line up with TRBD1. CDR1 is WSHSY and CDR2 is SAAADI in the germline V gene. V was clipped by 8 bases and J by 2 bases; unmatched bases: 3. The CDR3 is 12 amino acids. DNA for the CDR3: TGCGCCAGCCTAACAGGGGCCTACGAGCAGTACTTC. It encodes CASLTGAYEQYF.

In this sample, this clone turned up once. The chain combines TRBV7-2 with TRBJ1-3, with 12 bases matching TRBD1. V gave up 0 bases and J gave up 0 bases; unmatched junction bases: 6. This CDR3 is 19 amino acids long. Germline V CDR1 and CDR2: SGHTA, FQGNSA. CDR3: CASSLAQGQGALSGNTIYF. CDR3 in DNA: TGTGCCAGCAGCTTAGCGCAGGGACAGGGGGCTCTCTCTGGAAACACCATATATTTT.

The J gene is TRBJ1-3, the V gene TRBV28, with TRBD1 matching over 10 bases. The CDR3 totals 15 residues. With 4 bases clipped from V and 2 bases from J, the junction kept 2 bases outside the gene matches. Germline assignment: CDR1 MDHEN and CDR2 SYDVKM. The CDR3 is CASSSTGGTGNTIYF. The CDR3 DNA reads as TGTGCCAGCAGTTCGACAGGGGGCACTGGAAACACCATATATTTT.

The chain is built from TRBV5-4 and TRBJ1-1; 7 bases fit TRBD1. This CDR3 is built from 12 residues. With 4 bases clipped from V and 8 bases from J, the junction kept 5 bases outside the gene matches. The germline V gene has CDR1 SGHNT and CDR2 YYREEE (reference sequence). For the CDR3, the DNA is TGTGCCAGCAGCGCCCCACAGGGGGAAGCTTTCTTT. This gives the protein CASSAPQGEAFF.

The chain couples TRBV10-3 to TRBJ2-1; TRBD2 aligns across 11 bases. The germline V gene has CDR1 ENHRY and CDR2 SYGVKD. V lost 4 bases, J lost 6 bases, and 2 bases stayed unmatched. The CDR3 runs to 14 residues. The CDR3 reads CAISGGLAVNEQFF. The CDR3 bases are TGTGCCATCAGTGGGGGACTAGCGGTCAATGAGCAGTTCTTC.

This sequence joins TRBV10-1 and TRBJ2-5; TRBD2 matches at 7 bases. With 3 bases clipped from V and 4 bases from J, the junction kept 2 bases outside the gene matches. There are 13 residues in the CDR3. Germline V CDR1 and CDR2: WNHNN, SYGVQD (reference sequence). CDR3 sequence reads: CASSEREGETQYF. CDR3 sequence (DNA): TGCGCCAGCAGTGAAAGGGAGGGAGAGACCCAGTACTTC.

This clone has just one count. V gene TRBV9 combines with J gene TRBJ2-5; D is unresolved. V lost 4 bases and J lost 4, with 11 bases in between. The CDR3 contains 13 residues. The germline gives CDR1 SGDLS, CDR2 YYNGEE. In DNA form, the CDR3 reads TGTGCCAGCAGCCGATATTCAGGAGAGACCCAGTACTTC. Translation: CASSRYSGETQYF. The complete variable domain, with remaining parts taken from reference TRBV9 and TRBJ2-5, reads DSGVTQTPKHLITATGQRVTLRCSPRSGDLSVYWYQQSLDQGLQFLIQYYNGEERAKGNILERFSAQQFPDLHSELNLSSLELGDSALYFCASSRYSGETQYFGPGTRLLVL.

This chain joins TRBV18 and TRBJ1-4, with D perhaps matching TRBD1 (5 bases). Trimming stripped 3 bases from V and 9 bases from J, with 11 bases between. This CDR3 region has 13 residues. Germline CDR1 reads KGHSH; CDR2 reads LQKENI. CDR3 bases: TGTGCCAGCTCACCGGACCAGGGCAAAAAACTGTTTTTT. This gives the protein CASSPDQGKKLFF.

The chain has TRBV5-6 and TRBJ2-1; 7 positions agree with TRBD2. CDR1 is SGHDT and CDR2 is YYEEEE in the germline V gene. This CDR3 is built from 17 residues. V shed 0 bases and J 0 bases; nucleotides not matched to a gene: 6. CDR3 DNA: TGTGCCAGCAGCTTGGATCTCCGGGACTACTCCTACAATGAGCAGTTCTTC. Translating it yields CASSLDLRDYSYNEQFF.

This chain joins TRBV7-2 and TRBJ2-5; 8 positions match TRBD2. V trimming: 4 bases; J trimming: 5 bases; junction bases outside the gene matches: 12. The CDR3 is made up of 16 amino acids. CDR1 is SGHTA and CDR2 is FQGNSA in the germline V gene. CDR3 sequence reads: CASSSPLAGSGETQYF. In DNA form, the CDR3 reads TGTGCCAGCAGCTCTCCCTTAGCGGGGTCGGGGGAGACCCAGTACTTC. Filled out from reference TRBV7-2 and TRBJ2-5, the complete variable domain reads GAGVSQSPSNKVTEKGKDVELRCDPISGHTALYWYRQSLGQGLEFLIYFQGNSAPDKSGLPSDRFSAERTGGSVSTLTIQRTQQEDSAVYLCASSSPLAGSGETQYFGPGTRLLVL.

The gene calls are TRBV10-3 and TRBJ1-6, with D possibly matching TRBD1 (6 bases). The CDR3 length is 13 residues. V lost 6 bases to trimming and J lost 7 bases, with 10 bases between them. CDR1 ENHRY and CDR2 SYGVKD come from the germline V gene. Here the CDR3 reads CAIRDSKNSPLHF. The CDR3 nucleotides read TGTGCCATCAGGGACAGTAAAAATTCACCCCTCCACTTT.

The V and J genes are TRBV21-1 and TRBJ2-7; the table's D gene call, TRBD2, was not cross checked with the DNA. TRBV21-1 is a known pseudogene. There are 14 residues in the CDR3. The CDR3 sequence: CASRRGPDSYEQYF. CDR3 nucleotides: TGTGCCAGTCGGAGGGGTCCTGACTCCTACGAGCAGTACTTC.

The V call is TRBV11-2, the J call TRBJ2-1, with 7 bases fitting TRBD2. V lost 4 bases, J lost 4 bases, and 10 bases stayed unmatched. The CDR3 spans 16 residues. The germline V gene has CDR1 SGHAT and CDR2 FQNNGV. This chain's CDR3 is CASSSAGGEVYNEQFF. The DNA for the CDR3 is TGTGCCAGCAGCTCCGCTGGGGGGGAAGTTTACAATGAGCAGTTCTTC.

The chain joins TRBV10-3 to TRBJ2-7; the match to TRBD1 covers 8 bases. CDR3 length: 13 residues. Germline V CDR1 and CDR2: ENHRY, SYGVKD. V was pared by 10 bases and J by 4 bases, with 9 bases of the junction left unmatched. The CDR3 coding sequence is TGTGCCACCGTCGGGACAGGCCTATACGAGCAGTACTTC. Amino acid sequence: CATVGTGLYEQYF.

The V call is TRBV7-2, the J call TRBJ2-1; possible D gene TRBD2, 7 bases. With 2 bases removed from V and 5 bases from J, the gap between germline ends came to 16 bases. The length of the CDR3 is 16 residues. Germline-derived CDR1 and CDR2 are SGHTA and FQGNSA. CDR3 sequence (DNA): TGTGCCAGCAGCTTAAGGGGGGGGGCCGGGCACAATGAGCAGTTCTTC. This gives the protein CASSLRGGAGHNEQFF.

J is TRBJ1-5 and V is TRBV28; D uncertain. V lost 3 bases, J lost 6 bases, and 21 bases lay in between. The germline gives CDR1 MDHEN, CDR2 SYDVKM. The length of the CDR3 is 17 residues. The CDR3 here is CASSFLSRGSFGQPQHF. The DNA for the CDR3 is TGTGCCAGCAGTTTTCTAAGTCGAGGGTCCTTCGGTCAGCCCCAGCATTTT.

The CDR3 DNA sequence: TGTGCCAGTAGTATAGATCTACTTTCACCCCTCCACTTT. As protein: CASSIDLLSPLHF. J is TRBJ1-6 and V is TRBV19, with no clear D. The germline V gene has CDR1 LNHDA and CDR2 SQIVND (reference sequence). CDR3 length: 13 residues. With 0 bases removed from V and 9 bases from J, the gap between germline ends came to 6 bases.